This is a list of T cell receptor beta chains from one sample in a study of blood T cell repertoires in COVID-19. TCRdb keeps only in-frame clones here, not all; method: immunoSEQ multiplex PCR. The sample includes approximately 82,000 clones, around 80% of them seen just once. What was sequenced was peripheral blood. These receptor sequences come from a woman between 65 and 79 years old with acute or convalescent COVID-19. Each CDR3 is given with its conserved first and last residue. D genes are given only for firm matches. Not every row has a clone size; where given, it reads once, few, many or a size class.

d_call j_call v_call clone_size cdr3_nt cdr3_aa
TRBD1 TRBJ1-5 TRBV18 once TGTGCCAGCTCAGACGGGACAGCTAGATCAACTCAGCCCCAGCATTTT CASSDGTARSTQPQHF
TRBD2 TRBJ2-3 TRBV7-2 once TGTGCCAGCAGCCCCACCCAGGCGGGAGGGCCCTTTATAAATACGCAGTATTTT CASSPTQAGGPFINTQYF
TRBD1 TRBJ1-1 TRBV28 - TGTGCCAGCAGGCCGGGACAGATGAACACTGAAGCTTTCTTT CASRPGQMNTEAFF
TRBD2 TRBJ2-1 TRBV5-8 - TGTGCCAGCAGCTTGTTTGGCGGGAGGGCCCCGTCGGTCAACAATGAGCAGTTCTTC CASSLFGGRAPSVNNEQFF
- TRBJ2-3 TRBV7-3 - TGTGCCAGCAGCTTCGCCCCTGGGGGCGCAGATACGCAGTATTTT CASSFAPGGADTQYF
TRBD2 TRBJ2-5 TRBV10-2 few TGCGCCAGCAGTGGAGTACTAGCGGAGAATGAAGAGACCCAGTACTTC CASSGVLAENEETQYF
TRBD2 TRBJ2-2 TRBV5-6 - TGTGCCAGCAGCTCACTTACTAGCGGGAGAAATACCGGGGAGCTGTTTTTT CASSSLTSGRNTGELFF
- TRBJ2-3 TRBV12-3/TRBV12-4 - TGTGCCACCGGAGGGAACCACACAGATACGCAGTATTTT CATGGNHTDTQYF
- TRBJ2-7 TRBV24-1 - TGTGCCACCAGCGGTCAAGAACCCTACGAGCAGTACTTC CATSGQEPYEQYF
TRBD1 TRBJ2-1 TRBV24-1 - TGTGCCACCAGTGACCCGGACAGGGTTAAGCAGTTCTTC CATSDPDRVKQFF
- TRBJ1-6 TRBV6-5 - TGTGCCAGCAGGGAGGGATTGGATTCACCCCTCCACTTT CASREGLDSPLHF
- TRBJ2-2 TRBV19 few TGTGCCAGTAGGCCGGGACAGGCGTCGGGAGGCGGGGAGCTGTTTTTT CASRPGQASGGGELFF
- TRBJ1-2 TRBV6-2/TRBV6-3 - TGTGCCAGCAGTCCAGCGCCGGGAGGAGCTAACTATGGCTACACCTTC CASSPAPGGANYGYTF